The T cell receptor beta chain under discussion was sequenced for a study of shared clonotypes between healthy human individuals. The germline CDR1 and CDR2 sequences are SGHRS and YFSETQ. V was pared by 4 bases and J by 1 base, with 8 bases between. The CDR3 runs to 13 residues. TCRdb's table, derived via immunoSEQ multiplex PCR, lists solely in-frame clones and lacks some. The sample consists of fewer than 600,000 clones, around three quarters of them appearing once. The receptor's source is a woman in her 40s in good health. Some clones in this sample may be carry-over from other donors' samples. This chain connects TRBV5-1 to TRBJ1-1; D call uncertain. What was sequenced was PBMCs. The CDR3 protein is CASSPDPNTEAFF. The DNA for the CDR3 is TGCGCCAGCAGCCCAGACCCGAACACTGAAGCTTTCTTT.